Each of the 22 T cell receptor beta chains below was sequenced from the same sample in a study of blood T cell repertoires in COVID-19. Clones were read by immunoSEQ multiplex PCR, and TCRdb kept only the in-frame ones, dropping some. The sample includes around 25,000 clones, 91% seen only once; the top ten take 15% to 20%. The sequenced sample consisted of peripheral blood. Receptor source: a human donor with active COVID-19. The donor label of this sample is uncertain.

The chain uses TRBV6-5 and TRBJ2-7; possible D gene TRBD1, 6 bases. Germline V gives CDR1 MNHEY, CDR2 SVGAGI. The germline V and J ends were trimmed by 8 bases and 3 bases, with 17 bases remaining between them. The CDR3 spans 14 residues. For the CDR3, the DNA is TGTGCCAGCCGGGGTGGACAGTCCTTCTACGAGCAGTACTTC. Translating it yields CASRGGQSFYEQYF.

The chain uses TRBV4-2 and TRBJ2-1, with a possible D match to TRBD2 (6 bases). Germline CDR1 and CDR2: LGHNA and YNFKEQ. The V end lost 4 bases, the J end lost 9 bases, and 16 bases lay between the germline ends. This CDR3 region has 14 residues. CDR3 bases: TGTGCCAGCAGCCCGAATCGAATAGCGGCTGAGCAGTTCTTC. This encodes CASSPNRIAAEQFF.

The chain couples TRBV3-1 (or the pseudogene TRBV3-2) to TRBJ2-3, with 14 bases identical to TRBD2. CDR1 LGHDT and CDR2 YNNKEL come from the germline V gene (reference sequence). This CDR3 comprises 19 residues. Trimming removed 5 bases from V and 1 base from J; junction bases left unmatched: 11. The CDR3 region is CASSDSSTSGREGTDTQYF. The DNA for the CDR3 is TGTGCCAGCAGCGACTCCTCGACTAGCGGGAGGGAAGGCACAGATACGCAGTATTTT.

The chain employs TRBV11-2 and TRBJ1-3; tentative D call: TRBD1 (6 bases). Germline CDR1 SGHAT, CDR2 FQNNGV. Trimming took 5 bases from V and 4 from J, leaving 12 bases between them. The CDR3 totals 14 residues. DNA for the CDR3: TGTGCCAGCAGCCCCGGGACAATCGGAAACACCATATATTTT. This codes for CASSPGTIGNTIYF.

The chain joins TRBV9 to TRBJ2-7; no definite D call. V was trimmed by 0 bases and J by 5 bases, leaving 15 bases between them. This CDR3 is built from 15 residues. The germline CDR1 and CDR2 sequences are SGDLS and YYNGEE. The CDR3 region has the DNA TGTGCCAGCAGCGTAGTCCGCGCGATCTACCACGAGCAGTACTTC. Translated, it gives CASSVVRAIYHEQYF.

The chain joins TRBV30 to TRBJ2-7, with D possibly TRBD1 on 5 matching bases. The CDR3 consists of 16 residues. Germline loops: CDR1 GTSNPN, CDR2 SVGIG (reference sequence). The V and J ends lost 0 bases and 5 bases respectively, with 20 bases between them. The CDR3 region is CAWSVDNWGASNEQYF. CDR3 sequence (DNA): TGTGCCTGGAGTGTGGATAACTGGGGCGCATCGAACGAGCAGTACTTC.

The chain couples TRBV9 to TRBJ2-3; 11 nucleotides align to TRBD2. The CDR3 contains 19 residues. V lost 3 bases and J lost 2; bases outside the gene matches: 14. CDR1 and CDR2 (germline): SGDLS, YYNGEE. In nucleotides, the CDR3 is TGTGCCAGCAGCGAGGGACCGACTAGCGGGAAGGGAATCACAGATACGCAGTATTTT. Protein sequence: CASSEGPTSGKGITDTQYF.

This chain connects TRBV6-5 to TRBJ1-2, with TRBD1 identical over 9 bases. CDR1 is MNHEY and CDR2 is SVGAGI in the germline V gene. The J segment lost 5 bases and the V segment lost 2 bases, leaving 6 bases of the junction unmatched. CDR3 size: 15 residues. The CDR3: CASSYGGQGRYGYTF. Written as DNA, the CDR3 is TGTGCCAGCAGTTACGGAGGACAGGGGCGGTATGGCTACACCTTC.

The chain carries TRBV12-3 or TRBV12-4 and TRBJ1-5; unclear D gene. V was trimmed by 6 bases and J by 6 bases, leaving 9 bases between them. The CDR3 loop spans 12 amino acids. CDR3 region: CASRAEGQPQHF. CDR3 in DNA: TGTGCCAGCAGAGCGGAGGGTCAGCCCCAGCATTTT.

This rearrangement joins TRBV21-1 to TRBJ2-7; TRBD1 was called by the table and not checked on the DNA. TRBV21-1 is a documented pseudogene. The CDR3 length is 14 residues. The CDR3 sequence: CASSKDQGRYEQYF. The DNA of the CDR3 is TGTGCCAGCAGCAAAGATCAGGGTCGGTACGAGCAGTACTTC.

This chain joins TRBV7-9 and TRBJ1-1; D is uncertain. Germline CDR1 and CDR2: SEHNR and FQNEAQ (reference sequence). V was trimmed by 2 bases and J by 4 bases, leaving 8 bases between them. The length of the CDR3 is 13 residues. The CDR3 spells CASSLRGSTEAFF. DNA of the CDR3: TGTGCCAGCAGCTTACGCGGGAGCACTGAAGCTTTCTTT.

The J gene is TRBJ2-1, the V gene TRBV2; 16 positions match TRBD2. Germline-derived CDR1 and CDR2 are SNHLY and FYNNEI. The trim removed 8 bases at V and 15 bases at J, leaving 10 bases unmatched. The CDR3 has 14 amino acids. The CDR3 loop reads CASSIGTSGRAPFF. In DNA form, the CDR3 reads TGTGCCAGCTCGATCGGGACTAGCGGGAGGGCCCCGTTCTTC.

The rearrangement joins TRBV5-1 to TRBJ1-1; a weak D match, TRBD1 (6 bases). CDR3 length: 13 amino acids. V was trimmed by 0 bases and J by 8 bases, leaving 11 bases between them. Germline values: CDR1 SGHRS, CDR2 YFSETQ. The CDR3 loop is CASSLGPTGEAFF. CDR3 DNA sequence: TGCGCCAGCAGCTTGGGGCCGACAGGAGAAGCTTTCTTT.

This clone was counted only a few times. This rearrangement joins TRBV7-9 to TRBJ1-6; D possibly corresponds to TRBD1 (5 bases). CDR3 size: 15 residues. The germline V gene has CDR1 SEHNR and CDR2 FQNEAQ (reference sequence). Trimming took 5 bases from V and 10 from J, leaving 18 bases between them. CDR3 sequence (DNA): TGTGCCAGCAGCCCCCCGGGGGGTAATGGGTCACCCCTCCACTTT. Translation: CASSPPGGNGSPLHF. Looking up the rest from reference TRBV7-9 and TRBJ1-6 gives the full variable domain: DTGVSQNPRHKITKRGQNVTFRCDPISEHNRLYWYRQTLGQGPEFLTYFQNEAQLEKSRLLSDRFSAERPKGSFSTLEIQRTEQGDSAMYLCASSPPGGNGSPLHFGNGTRLTVT.

The chain joins TRBV19 to TRBJ1-5; D is unclear. V lost 2 bases to trimming and J lost 1 base, with 9 bases between them. The CDR3 runs to 15 residues. CDR1 and CDR2 from the germline V gene are LNHDA and SQIVND (reference sequence). This chain's CDR3 is CASSISRGSNQPQHF. The DNA of the CDR3 is TGTGCCAGTAGTATAAGCCGAGGGAGCAATCAGCCCCAGCATTTT.

The chain is built from TRBV3-1 (or the pseudogene TRBV3-2) and TRBJ1-6; D gene ambiguous. Trimming left V 1 base short and J 7 bases short, with 14 bases between. CDR1 is LGHDT and CDR2 is YNNKEL in the germline V gene (reference sequence). This CDR3 is built from 16 residues. CDR3 amino acids: CASSQVRRPRNSPLHF. CDR3 in DNA: TGTGCCAGCAGCCAAGTACGTAGACCGAGGAATTCACCCCTCCACTTT.

V usage is TRBV10-3 and J usage is TRBJ2-7; a weak D match, TRBD1 (8 bases). V lost 4 bases, J lost 6 bases, and 19 bases lay in between. The CDR3 is 15 residues long. The germline V gene encodes CDR1 ENHRY and CDR2 SYGVKD. The DNA of the CDR3 is TGTGCCATCAGTGGTCGGGAGGTCCAGGGGGCCGAGCAGTACTTC. Translated: CAISGREVQGAEQYF.

This clone was picked up one time. V usage is TRBV19 and J usage is TRBJ2-1, with TRBD2 matching 9 bases. The CDR3 is made up of 16 amino acids. V shed 6 bases, J shed 4 bases, and the junction held 10 bases outside the gene matches. The germline V gene encodes CDR1 LNHDA and CDR2 SQIVND (reference sequence). The CDR3 sequence: CASRPTTSGPYNEQFF. DNA of the CDR3: TGTGCCAGTAGGCCGACAACTAGCGGGCCTTACAATGAGCAGTTCTTC.

The chain recombines TRBV2 with TRBJ2-3, with 7 positions matching TRBD1. Germline CDR1 is SNHLY and CDR2 is FYNNEI. Unmatched junction bases numbered 11, after V lost 6 bases and J lost 5 bases. The CDR3 runs to 15 residues. The DNA of the CDR3 is TGTGCCAGCAGGCCCCCGGGACAGATCCAAGATACGCAGTATTTT. It is translated as CASRPPGQIQDTQYF.

This chain links TRBV27 with TRBJ2-3; D uncertain. CDR3 length: 14 residues. Trimming took off 2 bases at V and 2 bases at J, with 8 bases between the two ends. Germline lookup yields CDR1 MNHEY and CDR2 SMNVEV (reference sequence). As DNA, the CDR3 is TGTGCCAGCAGTTTAACTTTCTCCACAGATACGCAGTATTTT. Translating gives CASSLTFSTDTQYF.

The gene calls are TRBV15 and TRBJ2-1, with 11 bases aligning to TRBD2. After removal of 2 bases from V and 0 bases from J, the junction contained 15 bases not matched to a gene. CDR1 is LNHNV, CDR2 YYDKDF, per germline (reference sequence). This CDR3 is built from 21 residues. In nucleotides, the CDR3 is TGTGCCACCAGCAGACTAAGGGGGGGGCTAGCGGGAGGAGGCTCCTACAATGAGCAGTTCTTC. Protein sequence: CATSRLRGGLAGGGSYNEQFF.

J is TRBJ2-3 and V is TRBV7-9, with 8 bases that match TRBD2. CDR1 and CDR2 (germline): SEHNR, FQNEAQ (reference sequence). Trimming at V came to 1 base and at J to 4 bases, leaving 7 bases not matched to a gene. The CDR3 is 16 residues long. The CDR3 protein is CASSLGAGGSSDTQYF. The DNA for the CDR3 is TGTGCCAGCAGCTTAGGGGCGGGGGGTTCTTCAGATACGCAGTATTTT.